The 3 T cell receptor beta chains below come from one sample, sequenced in a study of T cell repertoires in cytomegalovirus infection. TCRdb ran MiXCR on the reads and lists one entry per CDR3 protein. The sample holds roughly 230,000 distinct CDR3 sequences, 15% to 20% seen once. Sequenced material: CD8+ T cells from PBMCs. The receptors originated from a human donor in good health (CMV status not recorded). Some clones in this sample may be carry-over from other donors' samples.

In the case of this clonotype: A much bigger clone sits one base away, suggesting this may be a read error. The V gene is TRBV5-6, the J gene TRBJ2-1, with unresolved D. The CDR3 is made up of 16 amino acids. Trimming removed 4 bases from V and 4 bases from J, with 18 bases in between. Germline V gene sequence: CDR1 SGHDT, CDR2 YYEEEE. CDR3 in DNA: TGTGCCAGCAGCCAGATGACCGCGGCGACTTACAATGAGCAGTTCTTC. Translating it yields CASSQMTAATYNEQFF.

The chain joins TRBV6-4 to TRBJ2-4; 12 positions agree with TRBD2. With 2 bases clipped from V and 10 bases from J, the junction kept 0 bases outside the gene matches. Germline loops: CDR1 MRHNA, CDR2 SNTAGT. The CDR3 is 13 residues long. The CDR3 nucleotides read TGTGCCAGCAGTGACGGGACTAGCGGGATTCAGTACTTC. Its protein product is CASSDGTSGIQYF.

Details on this clonotype: This clone may be a read error of a much larger clone one base away. The rearrangement joins TRBV28 to TRBJ2-1; D unresolved. V lost 11 bases to trimming and J lost 7 bases, with 18 bases between them. The CDR3 loop spans 13 amino acids. Germline V gives CDR1 MDHEN, CDR2 SYDVKM. The CDR3 DNA follows: TGTGCCGCCTATCCCCTATTAGGGAATGAGCAGTTCTTC. It yields the protein CAAYPLLGNEQFF.